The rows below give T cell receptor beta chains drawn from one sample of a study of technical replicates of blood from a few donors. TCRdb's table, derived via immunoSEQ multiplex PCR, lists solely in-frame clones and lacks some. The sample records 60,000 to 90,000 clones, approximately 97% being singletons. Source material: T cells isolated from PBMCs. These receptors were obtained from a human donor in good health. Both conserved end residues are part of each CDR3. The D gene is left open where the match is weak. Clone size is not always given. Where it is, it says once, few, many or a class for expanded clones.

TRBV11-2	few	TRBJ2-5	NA	CASSPGQQETQYF	TGTGCCAGCAGCCCGGGACAACAAGAGACCCAGTACTTC
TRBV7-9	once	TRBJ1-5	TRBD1	CASSYENRDRLNQPQHF	TGTGCCAGCAGCTATGAAAACCGGGACAGACTCAATCAGCCCCAGCATTTT
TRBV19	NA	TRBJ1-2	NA	CASSTPRPGDYGYTF	TGTGCCAGTAGTACCCCCCGACCGGGAGACTATGGCTACACCTTC
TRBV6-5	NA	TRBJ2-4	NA	CASSYSSSLAKNIQYF	TGTGCCAGCAGTTACTCTAGCAGTTTAGCCAAAAACATTCAGTACTTC
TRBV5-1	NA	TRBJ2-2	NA	CASSLGGAGSPNTGELFF	TGCGCCAGCAGCTTGGGCGGGGCTGGCTCTCCGAACACCGGGGAGCTGTTTTTT
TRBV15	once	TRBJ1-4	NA	CATSTALTGFVEKLFF	TGTGCCACCAGCACCGCGCTAACAGGGTTTGTTGAAAAACTGTTTTTT
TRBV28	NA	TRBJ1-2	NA	CASSQNPRTDYGYTF	TGTGCCAGCAGTCAAAATCCCCGGACAGACTATGGCTACACCTTC
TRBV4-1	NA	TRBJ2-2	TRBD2	CASSQVERGSNTGELFF	TGCGCCAGCAGCCAAGTGGAGCGGGGCTCGAACACCGGGGAGCTGTTTTTT
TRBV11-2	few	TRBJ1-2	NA	CASGGNYGYTF	TGTGCCAGCGGGGGGAACTATGGCTACACCTTC
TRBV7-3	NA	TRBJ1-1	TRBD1	CASSQDSGTASEAFF	TGTGCCAGCAGCCAAGACTCCGGGACAGCCTCTGAAGCTTTCTTT
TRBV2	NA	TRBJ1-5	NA	CASSEGDDIQPQHF	TGTGCCAGCAGTGAGGGAGATGATATTCAGCCCCAGCATTTT
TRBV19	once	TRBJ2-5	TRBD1	CASSRDRYEETQYF	TGTGCCAGTAGTAGGGACAGATATGAGGAGACCCAGTACTTC
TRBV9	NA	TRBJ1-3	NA	CASEPFSGNTIYF	TGTGCCAGTGAGCCTTTCTCTGGAAACACCATATATTTT
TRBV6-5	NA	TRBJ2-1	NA	CASSFTGNEQFF	TGTGCCAGCAGTTTCACGGGTAATGAGCAGTTCTTC
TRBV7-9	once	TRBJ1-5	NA	CASSSPYSNQPQHF	TGTGCCAGCAGCTCCCCGTATAGCAATCAGCCCCAGCATTTT
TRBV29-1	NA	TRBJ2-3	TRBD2	CSVGGLAGLGDTQYF	TGCAGCGTTGGGGGACTAGCGGGGTTGGGAGATACGCAGTATTTT
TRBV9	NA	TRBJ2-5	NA	CASSVAEGQETQYF	TGTGCCAGCAGCGTAGCGGAGGGCCAAGAGACCCAGTACTTC
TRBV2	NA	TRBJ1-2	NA	CASTPGSLTGGYTF	TGTGCCAGCACTCCAGGCAGTCTAACAGGGGGCTACACCTTC
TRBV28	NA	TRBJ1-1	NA	CASSLPGFEAFF	TGTGCCAGCAGTTTGCCGGGTTTTGAAGCTTTCTTT
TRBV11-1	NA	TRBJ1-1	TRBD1	CASSWTGGFRGAFF	TGTGCCAGCAGCTGGACAGGGGGCTTCAGGGGAGCTTTCTTT
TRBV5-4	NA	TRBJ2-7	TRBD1	CASSDPTDRGLGEQYF	TGTGCCAGCAGCGACCCAACGGACAGGGGACTGGGGGAGCAGTACTTC
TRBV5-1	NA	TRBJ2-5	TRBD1	CASSPTSDRGETQYF	TGCGCCAGCAGCCCAACCTCCGACAGGGGGGAGACCCAGTACTTC
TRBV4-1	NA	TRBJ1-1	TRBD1	CASNQRDRGLPAEAFF	TGCGCCAGCAACCAGAGGGACAGGGGGCTTCCTGCTGAAGCTTTCTTT
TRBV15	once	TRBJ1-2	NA	CATSRDGYGYTF	TGTGCCACCAGCAGAGACGGTTATGGCTACACCTTC
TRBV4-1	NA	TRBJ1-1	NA	CASIGAPMNTEAFF	TGCGCCAGCATAGGGGCCCCGATGAACACTGAAGCTTTCTTT
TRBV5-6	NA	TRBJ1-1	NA	CASSVTRYTEAFF	TGTGCCAGCAGCGTGACACGGTACACTGAAGCTTTCTTT
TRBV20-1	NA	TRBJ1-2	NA	CSARVTVTNTF	TGCAGTGCTAGAGTGACAGTTACTAACACCTTC
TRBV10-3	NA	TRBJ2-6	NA	CAISHNTGISGANVLTF	TGTGCCATCAGCCACAATACAGGGATCTCTGGGGCCAACGTCCTGACTTTC
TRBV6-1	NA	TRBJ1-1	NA	CASNPRLLNTEAFF	TGTGCCAGCAACCCTCGACTCTTGAACACTGAAGCTTTCTTT
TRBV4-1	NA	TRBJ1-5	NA	CASSSWGVNQPQHF	TGCGCCAGCAGCTCCTGGGGAGTCAATCAGCCCCAGCATTTT
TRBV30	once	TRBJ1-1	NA	CAWSVPGTTLEAFF	TGTGCCTGGAGTGTACCGGGGACTACGCTTGAAGCTTTCTTT
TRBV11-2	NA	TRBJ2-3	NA	CASSSLRGKDTDTQYF	TGTGCCAGCAGCTCCCTCAGGGGAAAGGACACAGATACGCAGTATTTT
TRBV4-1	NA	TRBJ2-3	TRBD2	CASSQLPSGSGTDTQYF	TGCGCCAGCAGCCAACTTCCCAGCGGGAGTGGGACAGATACGCAGTATTTT
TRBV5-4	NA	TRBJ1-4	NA	CASSLRGEKLFF	TGTGCCAGCAGCTTGCGGGGTGAAAAACTGTTTTTT
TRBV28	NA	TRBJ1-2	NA	CASSRGYGYTF	TGTGCCAGCAGTCGGGGCTATGGCTACACCTTC
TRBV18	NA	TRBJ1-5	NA	CASSPARTGWPQHF	TGTGCCAGCTCACCCGCCCGGACTGGGTGGCCCCAGCATTTT
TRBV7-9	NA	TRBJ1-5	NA	CASSPGVQSNQPQHF	TGTGCCAGCAGCCCAGGGGTACAGAGCAATCAGCCCCAGCATTTT
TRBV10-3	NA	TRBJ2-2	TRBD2	CAISGQRGTNTGELFF	TGTGCCATCAGCGGTCAGCGGGGGACCAACACCGGGGAGCTGTTTTTT
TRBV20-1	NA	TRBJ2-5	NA	CSADRAETQYF	TGCAGTGCTGATAGAGCAGAGACCCAGTACTTC
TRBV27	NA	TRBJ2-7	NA	CASSFSESYEQYF	TGTGCCAGCAGTTTTTCGGAGTCCTACGAGCAGTACTTC
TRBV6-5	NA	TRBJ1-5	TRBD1	CASSSGTGVPQPQHF	TGTGCCAGCAGTTCTGGGACAGGGGTGCCTCAGCCCCAGCATTTT
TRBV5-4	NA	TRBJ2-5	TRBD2	CASSPRTSETQYF	TGTGCCAGCAGCCCACGGACTAGCGAGACCCAGTACTTC
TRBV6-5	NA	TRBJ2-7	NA	CASFLSLGGEQYF	TGTGCCAGCTTCCTCTCCCTGGGAGGCGAGCAGTACTTC
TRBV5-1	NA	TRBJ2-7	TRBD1	CASSLGQGIDEQYF	TGCGCCAGCAGCTTGGGACAGGGTATTGACGAGCAGTACTTC